This T cell receptor beta chain came from a study of regulatory T cells in long-lasting Graves disease. Whole-study results and caveats: New patients shared 966 public clonotypes, fewer than the approximately 2,500 shared by persistent patients. Persistent-disease Graves' patients showed less TCR diversity than new cases.

A remark on this clonotype: Its antigen is as yet unknown. It may be a read error: a sequence one base away is much more abundant.

According to the study, TCR beta libraries were built with iRepertoire HTBI primers and CDR3-region Arm-PCR. MiXCR, run by TCRdb on the multiplex PCR reads, gives a single entry per CDR3 protein. The data contain around 300,000 distinct CDR3 sequences, 20% to 25% of them singletons. Time point meaning: persistent/refractory GD, antithyroid drugs over 5 years with positive TRAb. There was RNA extracted from PBMCs, and the TCR library was made from it. Into tubes containing EDTA, 8 to 9 milliliters of peripheral blood were drawn. The CDR3 contains 14 residues. From germline, CDR1 is MNHEY and CDR2 SVGEGT.

The TCR was taken from a female donor with Graves disease. The specimen comprised peripheral blood mononuclear cells (PBMCs), sampled when the disease was refractory, from a patient treated with antithyroid drugs. V and J are TRBV6-2 or TRBV6-3 and TRBJ2-7, with D perhaps TRBD2 (6 bases). CDR3 DNA: TGTGCCAGCATCTTCGCGGGGAACCCCTACGAGCAGTGCTTC. This translates into CASIFAGNPYEQCF.